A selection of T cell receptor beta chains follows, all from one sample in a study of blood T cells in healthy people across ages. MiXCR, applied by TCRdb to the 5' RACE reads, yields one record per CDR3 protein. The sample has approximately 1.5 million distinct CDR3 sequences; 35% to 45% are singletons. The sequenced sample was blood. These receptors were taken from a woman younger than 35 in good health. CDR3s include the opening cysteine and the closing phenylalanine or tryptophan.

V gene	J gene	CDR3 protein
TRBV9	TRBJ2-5	CASSDRDLEETQYF
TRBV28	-	CASSSPSHEQYF
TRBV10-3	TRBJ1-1	CAIGEAGGTEAFF
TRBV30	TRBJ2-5	CAWSAGARETQYF
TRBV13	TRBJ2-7	CASSLKPGLAAYEQYF
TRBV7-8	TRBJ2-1	CASSFVGGEQFF
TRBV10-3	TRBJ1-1	CAISRNTEAFF
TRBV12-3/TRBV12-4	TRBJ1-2	CASRRTGGSDYGYTF
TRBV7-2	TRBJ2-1	CASSLIGLSYNEQFF
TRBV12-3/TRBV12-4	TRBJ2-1	CASSPRGSGIIVNEQFF
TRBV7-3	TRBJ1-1	CASSLTAGFTEAFF
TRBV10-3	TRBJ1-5	CAIRDSRGPGGNSNQPQHF
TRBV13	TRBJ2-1	CASSSKPLVDEQFF
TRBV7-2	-	CASSLRSGDYEQYF
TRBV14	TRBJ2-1	CASSQVLLAGGRNEQFF
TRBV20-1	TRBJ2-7	CSARDSGGAYEQYF
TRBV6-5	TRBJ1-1	CASSQTTATGRQAFF
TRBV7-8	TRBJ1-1	CASSLGVATEAFF
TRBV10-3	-	CASRTGEAEQYF
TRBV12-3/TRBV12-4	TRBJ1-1	CASSTGSVENTEAFF
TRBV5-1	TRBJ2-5	CASSLNQLETQYF
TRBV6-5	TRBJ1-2	CASSAQFYGYTF
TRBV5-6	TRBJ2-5	CASSSRLGREETQYF
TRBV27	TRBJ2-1	CASSLSGRAANEQFF
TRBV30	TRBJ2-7	CAWSADRSSYEQYF
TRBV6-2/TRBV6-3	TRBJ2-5	CASSSGGDQETQYF
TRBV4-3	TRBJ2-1	CASSSGLAGGYNEQFF
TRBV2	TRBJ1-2	CASRAGRNYGYTF
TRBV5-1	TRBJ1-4	CASRSTGGYEKLFF
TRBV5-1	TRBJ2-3	CASSLLARADTQYF
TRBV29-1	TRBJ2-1	CSVRLAGTYNEQFF
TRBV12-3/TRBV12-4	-	CASSEGPAAYEQYF